The entry below describes one T cell receptor (beta chain). The sample originates from a study of blood T cell repertoires in COVID-19. In the study overall: Samples came from the United States, Italy and Spain, spanning acute and convalescent COVID-19.

It was within 2 weeks before study entry that exposed participants met a COVID-19 case. Per the germline V gene, CDR1 is ENHRY and CDR2 is SYGVKD. The V gene end was trimmed by 10 bases and the J gene end by 5 bases; junction bases not matched to a gene: 17. The CDR3 is 16 residues long. Data came from immunoSEQ multiplex PCR; TCRdb stores just in-frame clones and leaves some out. Of approximately 300,000 clones detected, about 85% appear once; the ten largest clones hold around 2%. The source is a woman in her twenties or thirties who had been exposed to COVID-19. This chain links TRBV10-3 with TRBJ1-5, with TRBD1 matching over 7 bases. The sequencing sample was made of PBMCs or T cells enriched from blood (not recorded which). CDR3 region: CATTPDREGLDQPQHF. CDR3 sequence (DNA): TGTGCCACCACCCCAGACAGGGAAGGTCTCGATCAGCCCCAGCATTTT.